The rows below give T cell receptor beta chains drawn from one sample of a study of T cell repertoires in cytomegalovirus infection. TCRdb re-derived calls from the reads in MiXCR, one entry per CDR3 protein. The data hold about 51,000 distinct CDR3 sequences, with 20% observed a single time. Their antigens remain unidentified. The sample was CD8+ T cells from cultured PBMCs, taken from culture after CMV antigen stimulation. The receptors were gathered from a human donor in good health (CMV status not recorded). Some clones in this sample may be carry-over from other donors' samples. Both conserved end residues are part of each CDR3. D genes are given only for firm matches. Size is omitted from some rows. Given values are once, few, many or a class for expanded clones.

>TRBJ1-5|15|-|TRBV11-2|medium-sized
TGTGCCAGCAGCTTGGTTCCTGGAGGCAATCAGCCCCAGCATTTT
CASSLVPGGNQPQHF
>TRBJ2-3|13|TRBD1|TRBV2|few
TGTGCCAGCACGGACAGGGGTTCAGATACGCAGTATTTT
CASTDRGSDTQYF
>TRBJ1-2|16|-|TRBV12-3/TRBV12-4|-
TGTGCCAGCAGTTTAAGGCTCGAGAGGGAGGTTTATGGCTACACCTTC
CASSLRLEREVYGYTF
>TRBJ2-7|14|-|TRBV14|few
TGTGCCAGCAGCCAACAGGCCGTCCTCGACGAGCAGTACTTC
CASSQQAVLDEQYF
>TRBJ1-1|14|-|TRBV7-2|few
TGTGCCAGCAGCTTAGGAGGGATAGGGGCTGAAGCTTTCTTT
CASSLGGIGAEAFF
>TRBJ2-7|11|-|TRBV6-6|-
TGTGCCAGCAGTGGGGGTTACGGGCAGTACTTC
CASSGGYGQYF
>TRBJ1-4|14|-|TRBV6-1|few
TGTGCCAGAAGGGAGGGGGGGAAGGATGAAAAACTGTTTTTT
CARREGGKDEKLFF
>TRBJ2-2|15|-|TRBV6-2/TRBV6-3|-
TGTGCCAGCAGTTACGGCGGTCCGAACACCGGGGAGCTGTTTTTT
CASSYGGPNTGELFF
>TRBJ1-2|17|TRBD1|TRBV7-9|few
TGTGCCAGCAGTAAGCCGGACAGGGGGCGCCGAGACTATGGCTACACCTTC
CASSKPDRGRRDYGYTF
>TRBJ2-7|13|-|TRBV7-2|-
TGTGCCAGCAGCTTACAGGGGCCCTACGAGCAGTACTTC
CASSLQGPYEQYF
>TRBJ2-1|15|TRBD2|TRBV5-4|-
TGTGCCAGCAGCTTGAGGCGGGAGAAGCACAATGAGCAGTTCTTC
CASSLRREKHNEQFF
>TRBJ2-2|15|TRBD2|TRBV3-1|-
TGTGCCAGCAGCCTCGGACTAGCGGTCACCGGGGAGCTGTTTTTT
CASSLGLAVTGELFF
>TRBJ1-1|15|-|TRBV19|few
TGTGCCAGTAGTCCACGCTCAGAAACGAACACTGAAGCTTTCTTT
CASSPRSETNTEAFF
>TRBJ2-1|17|TRBD2|TRBV6-2/TRBV6-3|-
TGTGCCAGCCTCACCAGCGGGAGGGCCCAGGGATACAATGAGCAGTTCTTC
CASLTSGRAQGYNEQFF
>TRBJ2-1|15|-|TRBV19|-
TGTGCCAGTAAGGAAGAGGAGTGGGCCTACAATGAGCAGTTCTTC
CASKEEEWAYNEQFF
>TRBJ1-1|15|-|TRBV7-2|few
TGTGCCAGCAGCTTAGGCTTGCAGGGTTACACTGAAGCTTTCTTT
CASSLGLQGYTEAFF
>TRBJ2-3|16|-|TRBV28|few
TGTGCCAGCAGTTTACGGTCAGGGGTCCACGGAGATACGCAGTATTTT
CASSLRSGVHGDTQYF
>TRBJ1-1|10|-|TRBV6-1|few
TGTGCCAGCAGTGACCCTGAAGCTTTCTTT
CASSDPEAFF
>TRBJ2-5|15|TRBD1|TRBV27|many
TGTGCCAGCAGAACGCGGACAGGGCGGCAAGAGACCCAGTACTTC
CASRTRTGRQETQYF
>TRBJ2-1|14|TRBD2|TRBV28|-
TGTGCCAGCAGTTTCAGCGGGACCCGGGAGGGGCAGTTCTTC
CASSFSGTREGQFF
>TRBJ2-7|14|TRBD2|TRBV11-1|-
TGTGCCAGCAGCCCAGCGGGACGTTCCTACGAGCAGTACTTC
CASSPAGRSYEQYF
>TRBJ2-7|13|TRBD1|TRBV6-4|-
TGTGCCAGCAGCGACAGGGTCTCCTACGAGCAGTACTTC
CASSDRVSYEQYF
>TRBJ2-1|12|TRBD1|TRBV7-8|-
TGTGCCAGCAGCCTACAGGGGAATGAGCAGTTCTTC
CASSLQGNEQFF
>TRBJ2-3|19|TRBD2|TRBV4-1|-
TGCGCCAGCAGCCAAAAACTATTACCGGGACTAGCGAGCACAGATACGCAGTATTTT
CASSQKLLPGLASTDTQYF
>TRBJ2-2|13|-|TRBV30|few
TGTGCCTGGAGTCCGGAGGACACCGGGGAGCTGTTTTTT
CAWSPEDTGELFF
>TRBJ2-1|19|TRBD2|TRBV4-2|many
TGTGCCAGCAGCCAAGACCCTCTTAGCGGGAGGGCCCCGGGGGCTGAGCAGTTCTTC
CASSQDPLSGRAPGAEQFF
>TRBJ2-5|16|TRBD2|TRBV6-2/TRBV6-3|few
TGTGCCAGCAGAGACCTACTAGCGGAGATACAAGAGACCCAGTACTTC
CASRDLLAEIQETQYF
>TRBJ2-1|13|-|TRBV11-1|-
TGTGCCAGCAGCCGAAGACTGAACAATGAGCAGTTCTTC
CASSRRLNNEQFF
>TRBJ2-1|20|-|TRBV7-8|few
TGTGCCAGCACCCGTTTGGGTCGGAACCGCGCATATGGTTCCTACAATGAGCAGTTCTTC
CASTRLGRNRAYGSYNEQFF